This T cell receptor beta chain was retrieved from a study of cytomegalovirus exposure and HLA in healthy donors. The study's findings and limits: While the bulk of TCR sequences proved rare, some public TCRs turned up in many donors.

Germline assignment: CDR1 LNHNV and CDR2 YYDKDF (reference sequence). The CDR3 consists of 15 residues. 60 Vbeta and 13 Jbeta primers were used in PCR. Under the authors' procedure: The count from a later analysis was some 80 million unique TCR beta chains, some 12 million of them shared. Libraries were prepared by immunoSEQ multiplex PCR; TCRdb keeps only in-frame clonotypes and omits some of them. D and trimming were read from the DNA, whereas the V and J calls and clone size are those reported in that table. Of 150,000 to 200,000 clones listed, 84% were seen once; the top ten hold around 0.25%. As regards this clone: The antigen is not known. A read error may account for a junction end that differs from germline. The sample holds other DNA sequences that translate to the same CDR3.

Each donor was nominally healthy when sampled (though unrecorded immune exposures were likely). Sequences were obtained from PBMCs. The clonotype comes from a boy younger than 18 in good health and CMV-seronegative. The chain uses TRBV15 and TRBJ2-7; D is possibly TRBD2 (5 bases). CDR3 loop: CATSPSRDFSYEQYF. For the CDR3, the DNA is TGTGCCACCAGCCCGTCGAGGGATTTCTCCTATGAGCAGTACTTC.